A single sample is the source of the 6 T cell receptor beta chains below, sequenced in a study of blood T cells in healthy people across ages. A second 7 to 11 cycle PCR used barcoded and J-beta primers. TCRdb processed the 5' RACE reads anew with MiXCR; each CDR3 protein has one entry. The sample holds around 1.1 million distinct CDR3 sequences; about two fifths are singletons and the top ten take about an eighth. What was sequenced was blood. These receptors originate from a man younger than 35 in good health.

This clonotype was recorded many times. This sequence joins TRBV7-9 and TRBJ1-5; D call uncertain. V was trimmed by 4 bases and J by 4 bases, leaving 5 bases between them. The CDR3 runs to 12 residues. Germline values: CDR1 SEHNR, CDR2 FQNEAQ (reference sequence). The CDR3 DNA sequence: TGTGCCAGCAGCTCCACGAATCAGCCCCAGCATTTT. Translating it yields CASSSTNQPQHF.

This chain uses TRBV20-1 with TRBJ2-1; either TRBD1 or TRBD2 may supply D (5 bases each). Trimming pared 0 bases from V and 7 bases from J, leaving 16 bases between. The CDR3 consists of 15 residues. Germline-derived CDR1 and CDR2 are DFQATT and SNEGSKA (reference sequence). The chain's CDR3 is CSARDSGRLDNEQFF. The DNA of the CDR3 is TGCAGTGCTAGAGACTCGGGACGCTTAGATAATGAGCAGTTCTTC.

The chain has TRBV12-3 or TRBV12-4 and TRBJ2-3, with D possibly being TRBD1 (6 bases). This CDR3 is 17 amino acids long. Trimming removed 5 bases at V and 2 bases at J, with 20 bases between. CDR3 sequence: CASSPLQGTRSTDTQYF. In DNA, the CDR3 is TGTGCCAGCAGTCCCCTACAGGGTACTAGGTCCACAGATACGCAGTATTTT.

This clonotype was found a few times. The chain carries TRBV4-1 and TRBJ2-2; D gene uncertain. Trimming left V 1 base short and J 4 bases short, with 10 bases between. CDR3 size: 15 residues. Germline CDR1 and CDR2: MGHRA and YSYEKL. CDR3: CASSQVSLGTGELFF. In nucleotides, the CDR3 is TGCGCCAGCAGCCAAGTATCGTTAGGCACCGGGGAGCTGTTTTTT.

At least ten counts were recorded for this clonotype. This chain uses TRBV20-1 with TRBJ2-3; tentative D call: TRBD1 (5 bases). Germline CDR1 reads DFQATT; CDR2 reads SNEGSKA (reference sequence). This CDR3 spans 15 amino acids. V lost 0 bases, J lost 1 base, and 11 bases lay in between. The CDR3 reads CSARDLQGGTDTQYF. CDR3 in DNA: TGCAGTGCTAGAGATTTGCAGGGCGGCACAGATACGCAGTATTTT.

This chain joins TRBV6-2 or TRBV6-3 and TRBJ1-2; D is undetermined. CDR1 and CDR2 (germline): MNHEY, SVGEGT. With 2 bases removed from V and 3 bases from J, the gap between germline ends came to 10 bases. This CDR3 contains 14 residues. CDR3 residues: CASSYVRQDYGYTF. The CDR3 DNA follows: TGTGCCAGCAGTTACGTTCGACAAGACTATGGCTACACCTTC.